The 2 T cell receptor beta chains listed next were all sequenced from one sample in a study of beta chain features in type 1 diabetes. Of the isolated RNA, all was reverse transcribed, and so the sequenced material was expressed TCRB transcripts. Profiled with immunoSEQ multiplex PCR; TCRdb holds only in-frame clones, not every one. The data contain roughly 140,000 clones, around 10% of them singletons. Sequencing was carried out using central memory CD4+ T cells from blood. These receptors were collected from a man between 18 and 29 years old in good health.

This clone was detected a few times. CDR3 DNA sequence: TGCGCCAGCAGGGACATGACAAACTATGGCTACACCTTC. Its protein product is CASRDMTNYGYTF. V gene TRBV4-1 combines with J gene TRBJ1-2; a possible D gene is TRBD1 (5 bases). V lost 6 bases and J 2 bases, leaving 10 bases between the germline ends. Germline CDR1 is MGHRA and CDR2 is YSYEKL. There are 13 residues in the CDR3.

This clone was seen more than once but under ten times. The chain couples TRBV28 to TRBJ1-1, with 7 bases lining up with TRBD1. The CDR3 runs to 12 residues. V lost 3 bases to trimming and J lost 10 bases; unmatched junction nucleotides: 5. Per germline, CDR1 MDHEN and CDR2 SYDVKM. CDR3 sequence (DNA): TGTGCCAGCAGTTTCACAGACAGGGCAGCTTTCTTT. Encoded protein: CASSFTDRAAFF.